The rows below give T cell receptor beta chains drawn from one sample of a study of T cells in Graves' hyperthyroidism and ophthalmopathy. MiXCR, applied by TCRdb to the multiplex PCR reads, yields one record per CDR3 protein. Altogether about 640,000 distinct CDR3 sequences are present, roughly 15% being singletons, with the ten largest covering around 13%. Input material: blood. These receptors all stem from a woman in her forties or fifties with Graves' ophthalmopathy. Each CDR3 is given without its conserved first and last residue. A D gene is named only where the DNA matches it firmly. The size of a clone is reported for some rows only, either as once, few or many, or as a class for expanded clones.

ASKDRGRTGELF	TRBV2	TRBJ2-2	many	TRBD1
ASRKTSGDPGETQY	TRBV6-1	TRBJ2-5	-	TRBD2
ASSPSSVPDTEAF	TRBV5-1	TRBJ1-1	many	-
ASSYQQGSYGYT	TRBV7-9	TRBJ1-2	many	TRBD1
AISGPYSTDTQY	TRBV10-3	TRBJ2-3	many	-
ASSGTSVSYEQY	TRBV6-1	TRBJ2-7	few	TRBD2
ASSPNMGRGNYGYT	TRBV27	TRBJ1-2	many	-
ASSLAHSGNTEAF	TRBV7-6	TRBJ1-1	many	-
AWSVRGSRRTEAF	TRBV30	TRBJ1-1	many	-
ASSPTAGAQY	TRBV7-8	TRBJ2-3	-	-
ASSRGEVHQETQY	TRBV28	TRBJ2-5	-	-
ASSLEGTTDTQY	TRBV7-7	TRBJ2-3	many	-
SALLAGGLLTYEQF	TRBV20-1	TRBJ2-1	-	TRBD2
ASSYRGTSGSHNEQF	TRBV6-5	TRBJ2-1	few	TRBD2
ASSQGDRMNTEAF	TRBV5-1	TRBJ1-1	many	TRBD1
ASSLVELAGGRTGELF	TRBV5-1	TRBJ2-2	-	TRBD2
ASSLTSGSDNEQF	TRBV18	TRBJ2-1	many	TRBD2
ASSGTARKETQY	TRBV28	TRBJ2-5	many	TRBD1
ASSLASSGSYEQY	TRBV7-2	TRBJ2-7	many	TRBD2
ASRLQGGEQY	TRBV28	TRBJ2-7	-	-
ASSSEEGTEAF	TRBV7-2	TRBJ1-1	many	-
ASSQTRQGANGYT	TRBV3-1	TRBJ1-2	many	TRBD1
SAVFTSGSTDTQY	TRBV20-1	TRBJ2-3	many	-
AWSETGTAETQY	TRBV30	TRBJ2-5	-	TRBD1
ASSHYSSYNEQF	TRBV7-3	TRBJ2-1	many	-
ASSSGTSARGEQY	TRBV5-1	TRBJ2-7	many	TRBD2